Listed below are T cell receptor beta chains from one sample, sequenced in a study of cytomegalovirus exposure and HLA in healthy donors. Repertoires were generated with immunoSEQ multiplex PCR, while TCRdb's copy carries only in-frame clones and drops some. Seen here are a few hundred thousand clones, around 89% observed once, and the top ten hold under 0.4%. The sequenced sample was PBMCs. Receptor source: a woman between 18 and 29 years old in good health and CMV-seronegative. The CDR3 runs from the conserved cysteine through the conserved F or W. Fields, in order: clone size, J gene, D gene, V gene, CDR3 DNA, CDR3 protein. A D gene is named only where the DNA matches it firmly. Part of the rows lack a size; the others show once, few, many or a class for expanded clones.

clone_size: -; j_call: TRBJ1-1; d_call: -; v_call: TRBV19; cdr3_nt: TGTGCCAGTAGTCTCAAACCTATGAACACTGAAGCTTTCTTT; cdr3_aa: CASSLKPMNTEAFF
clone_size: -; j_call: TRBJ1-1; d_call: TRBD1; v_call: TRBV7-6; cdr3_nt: TGTGCCAGCAGCTTAGGTGTGACAGGGGGCACTGAAGCTTTCTTT; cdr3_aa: CASSLGVTGGTEAFF
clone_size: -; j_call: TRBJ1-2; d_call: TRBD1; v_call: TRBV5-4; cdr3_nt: TGTGCCAGCAGCCTGGAGACAGGGGCCAACTATGGCTACACCTTC; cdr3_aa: CASSLETGANYGYTF
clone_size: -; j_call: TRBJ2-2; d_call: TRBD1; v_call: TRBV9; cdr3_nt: TGTGCCAGCACCACAGGTAGCCCACCCGGGACAGGGAAATTTGGCGGGGAGCTGTTTTTT; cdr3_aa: CASTTGSPPGTGKFGGELFF
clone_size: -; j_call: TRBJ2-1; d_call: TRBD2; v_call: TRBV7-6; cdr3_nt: TGTGCCAGCAGCTTCCCCGTGGCTAGCGGTGAGCAGTTCTTC; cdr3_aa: CASSFPVASGEQFF
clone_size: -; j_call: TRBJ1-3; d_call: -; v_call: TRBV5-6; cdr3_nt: TGTGCCAGCAGCTTTCAGGGTAGGGCAAGAAACACCATATATTTT; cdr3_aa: CASSFQGRARNTIYF
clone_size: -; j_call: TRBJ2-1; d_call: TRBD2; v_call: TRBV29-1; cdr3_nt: TGCAGCGTTGAAGGTGCTCTAGCGGGTCGTTACAATGAGCAGTTCTTC; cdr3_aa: CSVEGALAGRYNEQFF
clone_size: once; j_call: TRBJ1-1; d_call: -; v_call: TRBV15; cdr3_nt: TGTGCCACGAGAGAGGGGAACACTGAAGCTTTCTTT; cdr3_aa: CATREGNTEAFF
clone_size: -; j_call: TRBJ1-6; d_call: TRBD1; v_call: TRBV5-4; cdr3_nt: TGTGCCAGCACCGGGGACAGCTTTAATTCACCCCTCCACTTT; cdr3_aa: CASTGDSFNSPLHF
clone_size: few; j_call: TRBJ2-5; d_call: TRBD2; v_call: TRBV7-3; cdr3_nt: TGTGCCAGCAGCCTGGGAGGGGTGGAGACCCAGTACTTC; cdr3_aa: CASSLGGVETQYF
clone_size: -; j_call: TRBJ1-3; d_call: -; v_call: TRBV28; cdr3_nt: TGTGCCAGCAGCCGAACCCCCAACTCCATATATTTT; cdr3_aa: CASSRTPNSIYF
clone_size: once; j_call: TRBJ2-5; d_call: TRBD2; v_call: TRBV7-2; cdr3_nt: TGTGCCAGCAGCTTAGTGAGCGGGGGGGCCCAGTACTTC; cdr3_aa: CASSLVSGGAQYF
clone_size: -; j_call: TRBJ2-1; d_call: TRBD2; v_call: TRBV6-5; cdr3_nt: TGTGCCAGCAGACCCTCGGGACTAGCTGGGACTGAGCAGTTCTTC; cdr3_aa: CASRPSGLAGTEQFF
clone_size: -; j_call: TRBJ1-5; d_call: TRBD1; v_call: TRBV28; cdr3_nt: TGTGCCAGCAGTTCCCCCCGGACAGGGGGCTATAGCAATCAGCCCCAGCATTTT; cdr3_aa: CASSSPRTGGYSNQPQHF
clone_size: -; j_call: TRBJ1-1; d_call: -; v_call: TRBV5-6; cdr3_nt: TGTGCCAGCAGCTTGTTGACGGGCACTGAAGCTTTCTTT; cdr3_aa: CASSLLTGTEAFF
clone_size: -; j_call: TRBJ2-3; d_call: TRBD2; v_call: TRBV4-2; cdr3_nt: TGTGCCAGCAGCCAAGATCCGCGGGGGGGCCGATCAGATACGCAGTATTTT; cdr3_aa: CASSQDPRGGRSDTQYF
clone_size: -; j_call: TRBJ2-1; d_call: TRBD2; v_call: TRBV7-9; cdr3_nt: TGTGCCAGCAGCTTAGGACTAGCGTTCAACAATGAGCAGTTCTTC; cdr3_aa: CASSLGLAFNNEQFF
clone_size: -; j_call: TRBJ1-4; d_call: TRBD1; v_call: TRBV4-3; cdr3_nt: TGCGCCAGCAGCCAAGATGTGACAGGGAAAGAAAAACTGTTTTTT; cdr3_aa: CASSQDVTGKEKLFF
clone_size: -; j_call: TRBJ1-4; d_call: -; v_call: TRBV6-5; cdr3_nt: TGTGCCAGCAGATATAATGAAAAACTGTTTTTT; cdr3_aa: CASRYNEKLFF